This record covers a single T cell receptor (beta chain). This record belongs to a study of blood T cell repertoires in COVID-19. Trimming removed 3 bases from V and 6 bases from J; junction bases left unmatched: 10. The CDR3 totals 16 residues. Germline assignment: CDR1 SGHTA and CDR2 FQGNSA. Original data processing: Reference gene primer amplification gave estimated nucleated cell counts. Produced via immunoSEQ multiplex PCR; TCRdb's table is partial and in-frame only. The DNA gave D and trimming, while V, J and clone size come from that table. The sample carries approximately 150,000 clones, 84% recorded once.

The sample comprised peripheral blood. The source is a young man with COVID-19, enrolled during active disease. The rearrangement joins TRBV7-2 to TRBJ2-3; 9 bases are shared with TRBD2. CDR3 in DNA: TGTGCCAGCAGCTTTTTCGCGCGGGAGGGAAGGGATACGCAGTATTTT. Translating it yields CASSFFAREGRDTQYF.